These 12 T cell receptor beta chains came from one sample sequenced in a study of blood T cell repertoires in COVID-19. Only in-frame clones appear in the TCRdb table, and some are missing; sequencing was by immunoSEQ multiplex PCR. Of over 150,000 clones detected, less than 80% appear once; the ten largest clones hold 19%. Input material: PBMCs or T cells enriched from blood (not recorded which). The receptor source for this set is a woman aged 70-85 years in a cohort exposed to, infected with or recovered from COVID-19 (not recorded which).

This clone was picked up a small number of times. CDR3 sequence reads: CASSLYRGRGGETQYF. In DNA form, the CDR3 reads TGTGCCAGCAGCTTATACAGGGGGAGAGGAGGAGAGACCCAGTACTTC. The chain combines TRBV5-4 with TRBJ2-5; 8 bases map to TRBD1. From germline, CDR1 is SGHNT and CDR2 YYREEE (reference sequence). This CDR3 has 16 residues. J gave up 4 bases and V 2 bases, and 10 bases lay outside the gene matches.

In DNA form, the CDR3 reads TGTGCCAGCAGCTTAATTAGCCACGTCGGGGAGCTGTTTTTT. The encoded protein is CASSLISHVGELFF. The chain uses TRBV7-9 and TRBJ2-2; no reliable D call. V was trimmed by 2 bases and J by 7 bases, leaving 11 bases between them. The V gene's germline CDR1 is SEHNR and CDR2 FQNEAQ (reference sequence). CDR3 length equals 14 residues. The entire variable domain, with the rest obtained from reference TRBV7-9 and TRBJ2-2, is as follows: DTGVSQNPRHKITKRGQNVTFRCDPISEHNRLYWYRQTLGQGPEFLTYFQNEAQLEKSRLLSDRFSAERPKGSFSTLEIQRTEQGDSAMYLCASSLISHVGELFFGEGSRLTVL.

The CDR3 DNA follows: TGCAGCGTTGAAGGACAGGCTGAAGCTTTCTTT. This gives the protein CSVEGQAEAFF. This rearrangement joins TRBV29-1 to TRBJ1-1; tentative D call: TRBD1 (6 bases). V was shortened by 1 base and J by 6 bases, with 6 bases between the two germline ends. The CDR3 consists of 11 residues. Germline-derived CDR1 and CDR2 are SQVTM and ANQGSEA. Full variable domain (missing parts from reference TRBV29-1 and TRBJ1-1): SAVISQKPSRDICQRGTSLTIQCQVDSQVTMMFWYRQQPGQSLTLIATANQGSEATYESGFVIDKFPISRPNLTFSTLTVSNMSPEDSSIYLCSVEGQAEAFFGQGTRLTVV.

The chain has TRBV10-3 and TRBJ2-3, with TRBD2 identical over 13 bases. Germline lookup yields CDR1 ENHRY and CDR2 SYGVKD. The CDR3 sequence is 18 residues long. V dropped 4 bases and J dropped 0; count of bases not matched to a gene: 7. Written as DNA, the CDR3 is TGTGCCATCAGTGGTCCGGGACTAGCGGGAACTAGCACAGATACGCAGTATTTT. This encodes CAISGPGLAGTSTDTQYF.

The chain is built from TRBV10-3 and TRBJ2-7; 10 positions agree with TRBD1. Germline V CDR1 and CDR2: ENHRY, SYGVKD. The junction had 7 bases not matched to a gene; V was cut back by 5 bases and J by 6 bases. The CDR3 is 14 amino acids. CDR3 loop: CAISINGQGGEQYF. CDR3 DNA: TGTGCCATCAGTATTAATGGACAGGGGGGCGAGCAGTACTTC.

The chain employs TRBV6-1 and TRBJ1-2; D ambiguous. The CDR3 loop spans 13 amino acids. CDR1 and CDR2 (germline): MNHNS, SASEGT. V lost 3 bases to trimming and J lost 4 bases, with 9 bases between them. CDR3 loop: CASSDSGGYGYTF. CDR3 DNA sequence: TGTGCCAGCAGTGACAGTGGTGGCTATGGCTACACCTTC.

The V call is TRBV28, the J call TRBJ2-7; the D gene is possibly TRBD2 (6 bases). Trimming shortened V by 7 bases and J by 2 bases, and 18 bases separated the two germline ends. The CDR3 contains 15 residues. In germline, CDR1 is MDHEN, CDR2 SYDVKM. In DNA form, the CDR3 reads TGTGCCAGCACTCCACTAGAAGCGGGTACCTACGAGCAGTACTTC. It specifies CASTPLEAGTYEQYF. Using reference TRBV28 and TRBJ2-7 for the parts outside the CDR3, the full variable domain is DVKVTQSSRYLVKRTGEKVFLECVQDMDHENMFWYRQDPGLGLRLIYFSYDVKMKEKGDIPEGYSVSREKKERFSLILESASTNQTSMYLCASTPLEAGTYEQYFGPGTRLTVT.

V is TRBV6-6 and J is TRBJ2-7; TRBD2 agrees at 10 bases. Germline V gene data show CDR1 as MNHNY and CDR2 as SVGAGI (reference sequence). V lost 5 bases to trimming and J lost 4 bases; unmatched junction nucleotides: 11. The CDR3 is made up of 16 amino acids. CDR3 bases: TGTGCCAGCAGTACCAGCGGGAGGGGAACCGTTTACGAGCAGTACTTC. Its translation: CASSTSGRGTVYEQYF.

The table lists this clone with a few counts. The chain employs TRBV5-1 and TRBJ2-5; weak D call: TRBD2 (5 bases). Trimming cost V 1 base and J 4 bases, with 11 bases left between them. This CDR3 has 14 residues. Germline V gene sequence: CDR1 SGHRS, CDR2 YFSETQ. The CDR3 reads CASSLMGSLETQYF. CDR3 nucleotides: TGCGCCAGCAGCTTGATGGGGAGTTTAGAGACCCAGTACTTC.

The chain combines TRBV10-1 with TRBJ2-5; D is uncertain. CDR1 and CDR2 from the germline V gene are WNHNN and SYGVQD (reference sequence). This CDR3 is 13 amino acids long. V dropped 3 bases and J dropped 2 bases, with 7 bases sitting between them. The CDR3 spells CASSDPLQETQYF. DNA for the CDR3: TGCGCCAGCAGTGACCCCCTACAAGAGACCCAGTACTTC.

The chain uses TRBV20-1 and TRBJ1-1, with 8 bases aligning to TRBD1. The V gene end was trimmed by 3 bases and the J gene end by 0 bases; junction bases not matched to a gene: 9. This CDR3 region has 16 residues. The germline CDR1 and CDR2 sequences are DFQATT and SNEGSKA (reference sequence). The CDR3 region has the DNA TGCAGTGCTAGTACCTCTCAGGGGGCGATGAACACTGAAGCTTTCTTT. It specifies CSASTSQGAMNTEAFF.

The chain links TRBV7-8 to TRBJ2-7, with 9 bases fitting TRBD2. V lost 5 bases and J lost 6; bases outside the gene matches: 8. The CDR3 totals 14 residues. In germline, CDR1 is SGHVS, CDR2 FQNEAQ. The CDR3 loop reads CASSVTGLATEQYF. The CDR3 DNA reads TGTGCCAGCAGCGTAACGGGACTAGCTACCGAGCAGTACTTC. Full variable domain (rest looked up from reference TRBV7-8 and TRBJ2-7): GAGVSQSPRYKVAKRGQDVALRCDPISGHVSLFWYQQALGQGPEFLTYFQNEAQLDKSGLPSDRFFAERPEGSVSTLKIQRTQQEDSAVYLCASSVTGLATEQYFGPGTRLTVT.